This paragraph covers one T cell receptor beta chain sequence. This entry comes from a study of CD8 T cells in Susac syndrome. This CDR3 has 14 residues. V was clipped by 6 bases and J by 7 bases; unmatched bases: 9. With random hexamers, about 0.5 to 1 ug RNA was reverse transcribed. From the immunoSEQ multiplex PCR reads, TCRdb called clonotypes with MiXCR, one entry per CDR3 protein. Found here are approximately 210,000 distinct CDR3 sequences, 94% of them singletons; the top ten hold 0.15% to 0.2%. The V gene is TRBV12-3 or TRBV12-4, the J gene TRBJ1-5, with 7 bases lining up with TRBD1. Sample: CD4+ T cells from PBMCs. This clonotype originated in a human donor with Susac syndrome. CDR3 sequence: CASSLDRVTQPQHF. The CDR3, as DNA: TGTGCCAGCAGCCTCGACAGGGTCACACAGCCCCAGCATTTT.